This TCR beta chain was recovered during a study of control samples from healthy donors and cancer patients. TCRdb keeps only in-frame clones here, not all; method: immunoSEQ multiplex PCR. The sample includes 85,000 to 100,000 clones, 90% to 95% seen only once; the top ten take more than 7%. Germline V CDR1 and CDR2: MDHEN, SYDVKM. The V gene lost 6 bases and the J gene lost 2 bases, with 17 bases spanning the gap. The CDR3 spans 16 residues. The receptor was derived from a man younger than 30 in good health. The sequencing input was blood. The rearrangement joins TRBV28 to TRBJ1-5; the D gene is possibly TRBD1 (6 bases). For the CDR3, the DNA is TGTGCCAGCAGATTTGGACAGTTCTATGGCAATCAGCCCCAGCATTTT. Its translation is CASRFGQFYGNQPQHF. The full variable domain, in which reference TRBV28 and TRBJ1-5 provide the parts outside the CDR3, is DVKVTQSSRYLVKRTGEKVFLECVQDMDHENMFWYRQDPGLGLRLIYFSYDVKMKEKGDIPEGYSVSREKKERFSLILESASTNQTSMYLCASRFGQFYGNQPQHFGDGTRLSIL.